The 17 T cell receptor beta chains listed next were all sequenced from one sample in a study of blood T cell repertoires in COVID-19. This table comes from immunoSEQ multiplex PCR, and its TCRdb copy is limited to in-frame clones, with some not included. This table has about 350,000 clones, more than 70% appearing once. Sequenced sample: peripheral blood. Source of these receptors: a woman aged 60-75 years with COVID-19, enrolled during active disease.

The rearrangement uses TRBV4-1 and TRBJ1-1; 7 bases are a match to TRBD1. The junction had 4 bases not matched to a gene; V was cut back by 4 bases and J by 2 bases. CDR3 length: 14 residues. Germline CDR1 MGHRA, CDR2 YSYEKL. The CDR3 bases are TGCGCCAGCAGCCCTAGACAGGGAAACACTGAAGCTTTCTTT. Translated, it gives CASSPRQGNTEAFF.

The V call is TRBV9, the J call TRBJ1-6, with D tentatively TRBD1 (6 bases). Germline V CDR1 and CDR2: SGDLS, YYNGEE. CDR3 length equals 15 residues. Deletions cut 0 bases from V and 9 bases from J, with 13 bases between. The CDR3 here is CASSVGAGEGSPLHF. In DNA form, the CDR3 reads TGTGCCAGCAGCGTAGGGGCAGGGGAGGGTTCACCCCTCCACTTT.

The chain is built from TRBV5-4 and TRBJ1-4; D possibly corresponds to TRBD1 (5 bases). CDR3 size: 13 residues. CDR1 and CDR2 (germline): SGHNT, YYREEE (reference sequence). V gave up 4 bases and J gave up 8 bases, with 12 bases separating them. Here the CDR3 DNA reads TGTGCCAGCAGCGTTCCTTCAGGGGAAAAACTGTTTTTT. It specifies CASSVPSGEKLFF.

As concerns this clone: Sequence at one end of the junction differs from germline and may be a read error. The chain employs TRBV12-5 and TRBJ2-5, with 13 bases aligning to TRBD2. Germline loops: CDR1 LGHNT, CDR2 FRNRAP. The CDR3 totals 16 residues. The CDR3 bases are TGTGCTAGTGCCCAGGGACTAGCGGGACCTCAAGGGACCCAGTACTTC. This codes for CASAQGLAGPQGTQYF.

J is TRBJ2-7 and V is TRBV9; possibly TRBD2 for D (6 bases). This CDR3 is built from 15 residues. Trimming stripped 7 bases from V and 5 bases from J, with 22 bases between. CDR1 and CDR2 (germline): SGDLS, YYNGEE. CDR3 loop: CASSEEGVPTNEQYF. Written as DNA, the CDR3 is TGTGCCAGCTCAGAGGAGGGTGTTCCTACCAACGAGCAGTACTTC.

Of note for this clone: Different DNA sequences within this sample yield the same CDR3. This chain connects TRBV9 to TRBJ1-2; a weak D match, TRBD1 (6 bases). V shed 4 bases and J shed 2 bases, with 9 bases lying between them. This CDR3 region has 13 residues. Germline CDR1 and CDR2: SGDLS and YYNGEE. The CDR3 DNA reads TGTGCCAGCAGCCCGGACAGCAACTATGGCTACACCTTC. Its protein product is CASSPDSNYGYTF. The full variable domain, with the rest looked up from reference TRBV9 and TRBJ1-2, is DSGVTQTPKHLITATGQRVTLRCSPRSGDLSVYWYQQSLDQGLQFLIQYYNGEERAKGNILERFSAQQFPDLHSELNLSSLELGDSALYFCASSPDSNYGYTFGSGTRLTVV.

In this sample, this clone turned up once. The rearrangement uses TRBV6-6 and TRBJ2-2; TRBD2 matches at 10 bases. CDR3 length: 15 amino acids. V dropped 4 bases and J dropped 3; count of bases not matched to a gene: 2. CDR1 is MNHNY and CDR2 is SVGAGI in the germline V gene (reference sequence). CDR3 bases: TGTGCCAGCAGTTCAGCGGGGGGGTACACCGGGGAGCTGTTTTTT. Amino acid sequence: CASSSAGGYTGELFF.

This sequence joins TRBV30 and TRBJ2-1; tentative D call: TRBD2 (5 bases). The V end was cut by 7 bases, the J end by 9 bases, with 13 bases between. Germline loops: CDR1 GTSNPN, CDR2 SVGIG (reference sequence). The CDR3 covers 11 residues. The CDR3 reads CAFAGEGEQFF. In nucleotides, the CDR3 is TGTGCCTTCGCGGGCGAGGGTGAGCAGTTCTTC.

This clone was seen a single time. The DNA for the CDR3 is TGCAGCGTTGAAGTATGGACAGGGCGCCACTACGAGCAGTACTTC. Residues: CSVEVWTGRHYEQYF. The chain recombines TRBV29-1 with TRBJ2-7; 8 positions match TRBD1. Per germline, CDR1 SQVTM and CDR2 ANQGSEA. J lost 3 bases, V lost 1 base, and 8 bases had no gene match. This CDR3 has 15 amino acids.

The V gene is TRBV19, the J gene TRBJ2-2; 8 positions match TRBD1. Germline V gives CDR1 LNHDA, CDR2 SQIVND (reference sequence). The CDR3 contains 14 residues. Germline trimming cut 6 bases from V and 5 bases from J; bases unmatched to any gene: 5. The CDR3 DNA follows: TGTGCCAGTAGGGGGACAGGAATGACCGGGGAGCTGTTTTTT. Translated, it gives CASRGTGMTGELFF. Using reference TRBV19 and TRBJ2-2 for the parts outside the CDR3, the full variable domain is DGGITQSPKYLFRKEGQNVTLSCEQNLNHDAMYWYRQDPGQGLRLIYYSQIVNDFQKGDIAEGYSVSREKKESFPLTVTSAQKNPTAFYLCASRGTGMTGELFFGEGSRLTVL.

The chain recombines TRBV6-6 with TRBJ2-1, with TRBD1 as a possible D gene (6 bases). The CDR3 loop spans 16 amino acids. CDR1 and CDR2 from the germline V gene are MNHNY and SVGAGI (reference sequence). Trimming cost V 0 bases and J 0 bases, with 9 bases left between them. Written as DNA, the CDR3 is TGTGCCAGCAGTTACTCTCAGGGGAGCTCCTACAATGAGCAGTTCTTC. Translated, it gives CASSYSQGSSYNEQFF.

The chain uses TRBV27 and TRBJ1-1; no clear D gene. CDR3 size: 15 residues. CDR1 and CDR2 from the germline V gene are MNHEY and SMNVEV (reference sequence). Trimming stripped 7 bases from V and 4 bases from J, with 19 bases between. The CDR3 here is CASTPFLEAGTEAFF. In nucleotides, the CDR3 is TGTGCCAGCACCCCCTTCCTGGAGGCCGGCACTGAAGCTTTCTTT.

This sequence joins TRBV5-4 and TRBJ1-3; the match to TRBD1 covers 8 bases. V lost 4 bases, J lost 0 bases, and 6 bases stayed unmatched. Germline values: CDR1 SGHNT, CDR2 YYREEE (reference sequence). This CDR3 region has 16 residues. The CDR3 here is CASSPGQGSSGNTIYF. The DNA for the CDR3 is TGTGCCAGCAGCCCCGGACAGGGATCCTCTGGAAACACCATATATTTT.

The rearrangement joins TRBV19 to TRBJ1-2, with 8 bases matching TRBD1. CDR1 and CDR2 from the germline V gene are LNHDA and SQIVND (reference sequence). This CDR3 region has 14 residues. V gave up 5 bases and J gave up 7 bases; unmatched junction bases: 9. The CDR3 protein is CASSSKLGQVGYTF. The DNA for the CDR3 is TGTGCCAGTAGTTCAAAATTGGGACAGGTTGGCTACACCTTC.

The chain carries TRBV15 and TRBJ2-4, with TRBD2 as a possible D gene (5 bases). V was cut by 0 bases and J by 7 bases, with 13 bases left in between. Germline CDR1 LNHNV, CDR2 YYDKDF (reference sequence). The CDR3 is made up of 15 amino acids. CDR3 DNA: TGTGCCACCAGCAGAGATCCGGGATTAGGTAACATTCAGTACTTC. Protein: CATSRDPGLGNIQYF.

The gene calls are TRBV7-9 and TRBJ1-1; D unclear. Deletions cut 1 base from V and 4 bases from J, with 10 bases between. There are 14 residues in the CDR3. Germline V gene sequence: CDR1 SEHNR, CDR2 FQNEAQ (reference sequence). The chain's CDR3 is CASSLVADATEAFF. The CDR3 DNA follows: TGTGCCAGCAGCTTAGTCGCGGATGCCACTGAAGCTTTCTTT.

This chain links TRBV4-1 with TRBJ2-5; 7 bases map to TRBD2. The junction had 10 bases not matched to a gene; V was cut back by 4 bases and J by 2 bases. The CDR3 has 16 residues. Germline CDR1 MGHRA, CDR2 YSYEKL. CDR3 residues: CASSPPPSGGQETQYF. The DNA for the CDR3 is TGCGCCAGCAGCCCGCCCCCGTCCGGGGGGCAAGAGACCCAGTACTTC.